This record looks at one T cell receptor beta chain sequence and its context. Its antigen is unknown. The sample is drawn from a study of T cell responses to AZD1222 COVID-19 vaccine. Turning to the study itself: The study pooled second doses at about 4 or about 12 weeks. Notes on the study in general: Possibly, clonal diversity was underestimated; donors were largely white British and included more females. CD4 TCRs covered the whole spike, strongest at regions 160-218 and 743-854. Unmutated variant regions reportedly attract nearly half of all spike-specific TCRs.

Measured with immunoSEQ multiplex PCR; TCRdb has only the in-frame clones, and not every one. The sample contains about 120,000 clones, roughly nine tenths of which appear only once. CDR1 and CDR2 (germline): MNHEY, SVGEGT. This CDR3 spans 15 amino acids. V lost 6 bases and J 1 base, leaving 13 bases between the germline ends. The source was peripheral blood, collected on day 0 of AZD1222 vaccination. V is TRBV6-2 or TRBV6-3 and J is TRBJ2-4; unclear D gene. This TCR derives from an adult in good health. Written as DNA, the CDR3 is TGTGCCAGCAGCACCCAAGTTCGGGCCAAAAACATTCAGTACTTC. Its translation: CASSTQVRAKNIQYF.